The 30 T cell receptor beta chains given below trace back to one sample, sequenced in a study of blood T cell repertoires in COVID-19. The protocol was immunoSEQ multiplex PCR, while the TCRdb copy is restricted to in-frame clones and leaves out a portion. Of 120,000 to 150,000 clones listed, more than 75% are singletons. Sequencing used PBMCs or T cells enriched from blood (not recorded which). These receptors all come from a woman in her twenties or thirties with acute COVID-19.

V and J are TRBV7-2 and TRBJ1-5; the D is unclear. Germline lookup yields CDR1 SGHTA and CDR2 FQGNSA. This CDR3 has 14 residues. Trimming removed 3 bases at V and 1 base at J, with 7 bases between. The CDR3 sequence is CASSLGRSNQPQHF. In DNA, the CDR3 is TGTGCCAGCAGCTTGGGGAGGAGCAATCAGCCCCAGCATTTT.

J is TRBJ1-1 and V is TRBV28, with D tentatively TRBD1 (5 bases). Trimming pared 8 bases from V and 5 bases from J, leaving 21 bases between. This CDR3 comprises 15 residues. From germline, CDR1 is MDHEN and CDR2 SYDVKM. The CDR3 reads CASRPQGRVGTEAFF. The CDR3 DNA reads TGTGCCAGCCGCCCCCAGGGAAGGGTTGGGACTGAAGCTTTCTTT.

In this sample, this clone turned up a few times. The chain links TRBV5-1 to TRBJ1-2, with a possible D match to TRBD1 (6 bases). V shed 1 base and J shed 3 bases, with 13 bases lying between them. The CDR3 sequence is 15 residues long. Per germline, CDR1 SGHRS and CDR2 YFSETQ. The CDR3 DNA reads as TGCGCCAGCAGCTTGACTGGGGGCGCGGACTATGGCTACACCTTC. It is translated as CASSLTGGADYGYTF.

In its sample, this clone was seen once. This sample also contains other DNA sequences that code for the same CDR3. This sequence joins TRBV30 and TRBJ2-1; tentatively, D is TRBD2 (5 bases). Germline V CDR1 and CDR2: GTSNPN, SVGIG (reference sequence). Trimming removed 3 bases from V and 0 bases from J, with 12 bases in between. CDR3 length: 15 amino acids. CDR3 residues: CAWRTSGSSYNEQFF. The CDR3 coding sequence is TGTGCCTGGAGAACGAGTGGGAGCTCCTACAATGAGCAGTTCTTC.

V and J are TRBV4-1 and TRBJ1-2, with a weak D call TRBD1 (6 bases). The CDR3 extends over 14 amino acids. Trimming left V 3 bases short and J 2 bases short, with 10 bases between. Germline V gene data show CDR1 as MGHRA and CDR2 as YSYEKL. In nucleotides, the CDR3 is TGCGCCAGCAGCCATCCTACAGGGAACTATGGCTACACCTTC. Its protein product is CASSHPTGNYGYTF.

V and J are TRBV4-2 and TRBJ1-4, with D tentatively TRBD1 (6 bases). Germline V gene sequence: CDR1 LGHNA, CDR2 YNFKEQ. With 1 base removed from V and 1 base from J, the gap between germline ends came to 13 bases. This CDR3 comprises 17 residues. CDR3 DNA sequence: TGTGCCAGCAGCCAAGGGGTACTACAGGGAACTAATGAAAAACTGTTTTTT. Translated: CASSQGVLQGTNEKLFF.

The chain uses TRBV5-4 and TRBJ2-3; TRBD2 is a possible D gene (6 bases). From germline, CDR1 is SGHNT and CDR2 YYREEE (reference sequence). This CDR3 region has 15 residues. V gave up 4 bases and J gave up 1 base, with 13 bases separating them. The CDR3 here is CASSPLIAGTDTQYF. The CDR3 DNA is TGTGCCAGCAGCCCCCTAATAGCGGGCACAGATACGCAGTATTTT.

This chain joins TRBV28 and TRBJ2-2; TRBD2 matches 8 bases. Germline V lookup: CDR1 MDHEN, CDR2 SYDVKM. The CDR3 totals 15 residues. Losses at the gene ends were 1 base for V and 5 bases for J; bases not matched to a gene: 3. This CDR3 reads CASSLYGRETGELFF. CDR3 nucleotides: TGTGCCAGCAGTTTATACGGGAGGGAAACCGGGGAGCTGTTTTTT.

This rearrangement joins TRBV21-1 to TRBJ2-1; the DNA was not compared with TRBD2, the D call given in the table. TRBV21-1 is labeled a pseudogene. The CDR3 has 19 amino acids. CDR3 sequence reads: CASSKVGGKRDVAYNEQFF. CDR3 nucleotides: TGTGCCAGCAGCAAAGTGGGGGGGAAGCGGGACGTGGCCTACAATGAGCAGTTCTTC.

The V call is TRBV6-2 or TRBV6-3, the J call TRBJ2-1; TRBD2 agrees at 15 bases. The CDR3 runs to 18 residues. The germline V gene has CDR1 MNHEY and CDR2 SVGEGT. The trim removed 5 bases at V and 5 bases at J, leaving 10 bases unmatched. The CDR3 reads CASSRTSGRANNHNEQFF. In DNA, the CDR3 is TGTGCCAGCAGTCGGACTAGCGGGAGGGCCAACAACCACAATGAGCAGTTCTTC.

This CDR3 is CASSPRTGSTEAFF. CDR3 coding DNA: TGTGCCAGCAGCCCTCGGACAGGGAGCACTGAAGCTTTCTTT. The chain carries TRBV7-2 and TRBJ1-1; 8 nucleotides align to TRBD1. The CDR3 covers 14 residues. Per the germline V gene, CDR1 is SGHTA and CDR2 is FQGNSA. Trimming took 5 bases from V and 4 from J; bases not matched to a gene: 6.

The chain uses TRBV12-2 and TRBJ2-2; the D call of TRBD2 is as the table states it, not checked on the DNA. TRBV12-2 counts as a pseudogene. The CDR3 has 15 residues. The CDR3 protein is CASRLSGRATGELFF. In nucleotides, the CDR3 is TGTGCAAGTCGCCTTAGCGGGAGGGCCACCGGGGAGCTGTTTTTT.

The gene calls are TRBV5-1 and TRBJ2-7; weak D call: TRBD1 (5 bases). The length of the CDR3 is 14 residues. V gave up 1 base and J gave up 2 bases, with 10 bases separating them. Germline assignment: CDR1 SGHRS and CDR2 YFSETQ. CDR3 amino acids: CASSLLQDAYEQYF. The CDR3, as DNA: TGCGCCAGCAGCTTGCTACAGGACGCCTACGAGCAGTACTTC.

Here the CDR3 DNA reads TGTGCCAGCAGCCCCGGGACTAGGGACACCGGGGAGCTGTTTTTT. Translating gives CASSPGTRDTGELFF. The rearrangement links TRBV28 to TRBJ2-2; 8 positions match TRBD2. Looked up from germline, CDR1 is MDHEN and CDR2 is SYDVKM. This CDR3 spans 15 amino acids. V was clipped by 6 bases and J by 3 bases; unmatched bases: 6.

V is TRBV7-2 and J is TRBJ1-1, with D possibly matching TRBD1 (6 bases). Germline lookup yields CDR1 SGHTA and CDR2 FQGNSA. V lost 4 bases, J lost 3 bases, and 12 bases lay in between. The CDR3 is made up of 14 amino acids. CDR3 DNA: TGTGCCAGCAGCTCCCTGAGGGGGTACACTGAAGCTTTCTTT. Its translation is CASSSLRGYTEAFF.

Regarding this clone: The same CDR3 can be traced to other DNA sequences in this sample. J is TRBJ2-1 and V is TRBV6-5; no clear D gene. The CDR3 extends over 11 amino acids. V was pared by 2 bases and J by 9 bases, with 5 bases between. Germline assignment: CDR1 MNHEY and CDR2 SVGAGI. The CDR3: CASSYGREQFF. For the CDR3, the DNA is TGTGCCAGCAGTTACGGGCGTGAGCAGTTCTTC.

CDR3 residues: CASSQGNRGLGTEAFF. The CDR3 DNA is TGTGCCAGCAGCCAGGGTAACAGGGGGCTGGGGACTGAAGCTTTCTTT. This chain links TRBV4-2 with TRBJ1-1; the match to TRBD1 covers 9 bases. V lost 3 bases to trimming and J lost 5 bases; unmatched junction nucleotides: 10. The germline V gene encodes CDR1 LGHNA and CDR2 YNFKEQ. This CDR3 has 16 amino acids.

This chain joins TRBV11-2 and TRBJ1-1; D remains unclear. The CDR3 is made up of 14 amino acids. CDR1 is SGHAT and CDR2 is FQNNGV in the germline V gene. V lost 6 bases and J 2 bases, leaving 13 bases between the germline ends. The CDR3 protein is CASSLPPRNTEAFF. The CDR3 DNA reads TGTGCCAGCAGTCTCCCACCGCGAAACACTGAAGCTTTCTTT.

DNA for the CDR3: TGTGCCTGGAGTCAAAACAGGGGAAACACCATATATTTT. Its translation: CAWSQNRGNTIYF. The V gene is TRBV30, the J gene TRBJ1-3, with D possibly TRBD1 on 5 matching bases. The CDR3 covers 13 residues. Germline V CDR1 and CDR2: GTSNPN, SVGIG (reference sequence). Trimming stripped 2 bases from V and 4 bases from J, with 9 bases between.

Written as DNA, the CDR3 is TGTGCCAGTAGCCCGGAAAGGAGGGCCGAAAAACTGTTTTTT. This gives the protein CASSPERRAEKLFF. The chain joins TRBV19 to TRBJ1-4; D is uncertain. Looked up from germline, CDR1 is LNHDA and CDR2 is SQIVND (reference sequence). The CDR3 length is 14 residues. V lost 6 bases to trimming and J lost 8 bases, with 16 bases between them.

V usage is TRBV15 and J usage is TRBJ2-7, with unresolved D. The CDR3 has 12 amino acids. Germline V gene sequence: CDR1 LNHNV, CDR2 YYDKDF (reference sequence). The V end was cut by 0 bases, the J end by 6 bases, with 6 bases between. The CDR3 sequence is CATSRDFGEQYF. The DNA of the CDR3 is TGTGCCACCAGCAGAGATTTCGGCGAGCAGTACTTC.

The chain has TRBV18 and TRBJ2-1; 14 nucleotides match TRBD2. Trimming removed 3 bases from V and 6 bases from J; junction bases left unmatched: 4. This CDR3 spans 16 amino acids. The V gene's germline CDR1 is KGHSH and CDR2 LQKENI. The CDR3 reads CASSPPGTSGSNEQFF. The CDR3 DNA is TGTGCCAGCTCACCCCCCGGGACTAGCGGGAGCAATGAGCAGTTCTTC.

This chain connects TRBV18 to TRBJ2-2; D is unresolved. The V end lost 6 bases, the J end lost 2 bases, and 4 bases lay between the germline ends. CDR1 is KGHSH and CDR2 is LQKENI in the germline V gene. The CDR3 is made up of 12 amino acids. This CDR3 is CASSSNTGELFF. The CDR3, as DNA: TGTGCCAGCTCCTCCAACACCGGGGAGCTGTTTTTT.

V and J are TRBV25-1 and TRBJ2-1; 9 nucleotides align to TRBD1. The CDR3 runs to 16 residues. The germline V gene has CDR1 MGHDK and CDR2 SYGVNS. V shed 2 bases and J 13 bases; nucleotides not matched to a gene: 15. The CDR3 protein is CASSETWDREEQPQFF. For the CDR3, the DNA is TGTGCCAGCAGTGAAACATGGGACAGGGAAGAGCAGCCACAGTTCTTC.

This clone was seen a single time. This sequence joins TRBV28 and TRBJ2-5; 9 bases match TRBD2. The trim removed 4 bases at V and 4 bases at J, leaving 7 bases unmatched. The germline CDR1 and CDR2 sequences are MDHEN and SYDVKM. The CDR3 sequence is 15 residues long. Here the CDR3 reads CASSSYSGSVETQYF. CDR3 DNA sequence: TGTGCCAGCAGTTCGTATAGCGGGAGCGTAGAGACCCAGTACTTC.

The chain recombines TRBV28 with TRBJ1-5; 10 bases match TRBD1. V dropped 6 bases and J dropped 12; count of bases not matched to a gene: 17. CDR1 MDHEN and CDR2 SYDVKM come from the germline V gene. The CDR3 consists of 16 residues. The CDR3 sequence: CASSRGTGDNYFLQHF. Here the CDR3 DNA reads TGTGCCAGCAGCCGAGGGACAGGGGATAATTATTTTCTCCAGCATTTT. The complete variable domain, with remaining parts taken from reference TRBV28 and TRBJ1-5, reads DVKVTQSSRYLVKRTGEKVFLECVQDMDHENMFWYRQDPGLGLRLIYFSYDVKMKEKGDIPEGYSVSREKKERFSLILESASTNQTSMYLCASSRGTGDNYFLQHFGDGTRLSIL.

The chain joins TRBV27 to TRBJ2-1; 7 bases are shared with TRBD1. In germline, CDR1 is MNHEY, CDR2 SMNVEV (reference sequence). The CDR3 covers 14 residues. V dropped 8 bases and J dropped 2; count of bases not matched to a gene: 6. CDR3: CASAQGTTYNEQFF. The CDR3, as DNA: TGTGCCAGCGCACAGGGGACCACCTACAATGAGCAGTTCTTC.

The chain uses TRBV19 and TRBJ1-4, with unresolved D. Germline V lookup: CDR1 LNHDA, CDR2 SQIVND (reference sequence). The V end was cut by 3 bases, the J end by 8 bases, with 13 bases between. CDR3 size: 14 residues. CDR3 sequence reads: CASSMGRQEEKLFF. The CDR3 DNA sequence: TGTGCCAGTAGTATGGGGAGGCAGGAGGAAAAACTGTTTTTT.

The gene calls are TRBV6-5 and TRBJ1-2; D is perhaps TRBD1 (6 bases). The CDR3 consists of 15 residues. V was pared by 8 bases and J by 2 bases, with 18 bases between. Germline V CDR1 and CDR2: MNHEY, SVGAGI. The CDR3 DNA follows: TGTGCCAGCCTACCGGGCGGACAGCTAAACTATGGCTACACCTTC. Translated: CASLPGGQLNYGYTF.

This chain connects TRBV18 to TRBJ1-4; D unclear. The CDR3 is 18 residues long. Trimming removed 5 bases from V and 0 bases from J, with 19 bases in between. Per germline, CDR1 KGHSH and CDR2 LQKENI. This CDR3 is CASSARVPASATNEKLFF. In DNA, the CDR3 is TGTGCCAGCTCAGCCCGGGTCCCAGCCTCAGCAACTAATGAAAAACTGTTTTTT.